These 25 T cell receptor delta chains share one sample of origin, sequenced in a study of gamma-delta T cells after stem cell transplantation. TCRdb re-processed the RT-PCR reads via CATT. The sample gives thousands of delta-chain clones, about 4% of which show up once; less than 45% is in the top ten. The sample taken for sequencing was gamma-delta T cells. Receptor source: a human donor. It is not recorded whose cells these are; they may come from a transplant donor.

As concerns this clone: This likely reflects a read error, since a far larger clone is one base away. Other DNA variants within this sample encode the same CDR3. The chain links TRDV1 to TRDJ1; D might be TRDD3 (5 bases). The CDR3 totals 17 residues. Germline V gene lookup returns CDR1 TSWWSYY and CDR2 QGS. The CDR3 spells CALGELELRVYTDKLIF. CDR3 DNA: TGTGCCCTTGGGGAACTAGAGCTGAGGGTGTACACCGATAAACTCATCTTT.

This clone is labeled as medium-sized (0.01 to 0.1%). This sample also contains other DNA sequences that code for the same CDR3. The chain uses TRDV2 and TRDJ1, with 7 positions matching TRDD3. This CDR3 is built from 19 residues. The ends lost 0 bases at V and 1 base at J; junction bases unmatched: 16. CDR1 is GEAIGNYY and CDR2 is EKD in the germline V gene. The CDR3 sequence: CACDTVDYGGCAGTDKLIF. CDR3 in DNA: TGTGCCTGTGACACCGTTGACTACGGGGGATGCGCGGGCACCGATAAACTCATCTTT.

In its sample, this clone was seen a few times. A much larger clone sits a single nucleotide away, making a read error possible. The sample contains more than one DNA sequence encoding this CDR3. This rearrangement joins TRDV2 to TRDJ3; 10 nucleotides align to TRDD3. CDR1 and CDR2 (germline): GEAIGNYY, EKD. The CDR3 is 17 amino acids. The CDR3 spells CACDTGGYSWDTRQMFF. CDR3 DNA: TGTGCCTGTGACACTGGGGGATACTCCTGGGACACCCGACAAATGTTTTTC.

This clone rates as medium-sized. Other DNA sequences from this sample encode an identical CDR3 as well. The chain uses TRDV2 and TRDJ1; D is possibly TRDD3 (6 bases). Trimming stripped 0 bases from V and 0 bases from J, with 13 bases between. This CDR3 comprises 16 residues. Germline CDR1 reads GEAIGNYY; CDR2 reads EKD. The CDR3, as DNA: TGTGCCTGTGACACCCTCTCGGGGGACTACACCGATAAACTCATCTTT. It yields the protein CACDTLSGDYTDKLIF.

By proportion, this clone is large. Other DNA sequences in the same sample also yield this CDR3. The rearrangement uses TRDV2 and TRDJ1; D remains unclear. Germline assignment: CDR1 GEAIGNYY and CDR2 EKD. This CDR3 has 15 amino acids. V was cut by 3 bases and J by 7 bases, with 20 bases left in between. The CDR3 DNA sequence: TGTGCCTGTGACCCCGTAGGAGGCCCCTCGGGTAAACTCATCTTT. Protein: CACDPVGGPSGKLIF.

Only a few counts were recorded for this clone. TCRdb lists the protein of a much larger clone for this DNA, which differs at residue 11, so this is likely a read error; the protein given here is translated from the DNA itself. The chain joins TRDV2 to TRDJ1; D may be TRDD3 (6 bases). CDR1 and CDR2 (germline): GEAIGNYY, EKD. CDR3 size: 18 residues. V was shortened by 0 bases and J by 0 bases, with 19 bases between the two germline ends. The CDR3 DNA sequence: TGTGCCTGTGACACCGTTAGCATTATGGGGATCAACACCGATAAACTCATCTTT. Translation: CACDTVSIMGINTDKLIF.

Sample share makes this clone medium-sized (0.01 to 0.1%). Compared with germline, one end of the junction differs, possibly owing to a read error. Other DNA sequences from this sample encode an identical CDR3 as well. The chain is built from TRDV2 and TRDJ1, with D possibly TRDD3 on 5 matching bases. Germline CDR1 is GEAIGNYY and CDR2 is EKD. This CDR3 has 14 amino acids. For the CDR3, the DNA is TGTGCTTGTGACACAGTACTGGCTACCGATAAACTCATCTTT. As protein: CACDTVLATDKLIF.

The table lists this clone with a few counts. CDR3 residues: CACDTVSGGPPEMGTDKLIF. The CDR3 DNA sequence: TGTGCCTGTGACACCGTATCTGGGGGACCCCCGGAGATGGGGACCGATAAACTCATCTTT. This chain connects TRDV2 to TRDJ1, with 8 bases identical to TRDD3. Germline V gene data show CDR1 as GEAIGNYY and CDR2 as EKD. J gave up 2 bases and V 0 bases, and 19 bases lay outside the gene matches. The length of the CDR3 is 20 residues.

This clone has a handful of counts. One end of the junction does not line up with germline, which may come from a read error. The chain uses TRDV2 and TRDJ1; 8 bases are shared with TRDD3. The CDR3 covers 16 residues. Germline V CDR1 and CDR2: GEAIGNYY, EKD. For the CDR3, the DNA is TGTGCCTATGACGTACTGGGGATACCAAGCACCGATAAACTCATCTTT. Its translation is CAYDVLGIPSTDKLIF.

This clone was observed a handful of times. A much larger clone lies one base from this, so it may be a read error. Other DNA sequences within the sample encode an identical CDR3. The chain links TRDV2 to TRDJ1; D might be TRDD3 (6 bases). This CDR3 has 14 residues. Germline loops: CDR1 GEAIGNYY, CDR2 EKD. The CDR3: CACDTVGVIDKLIF. CDR3 bases: TGCGCCTGTGACACCGTGGGGGTGATAGATAAACTCATCTTT.

In its sample, this clone is medium-sized. A read error likely explains this, since a far larger clone differs by one base. The chain joins TRDV2 to TRDJ3, with 7 bases fitting TRDD3. The CDR3 runs 25 residues. Germline CDR1 reads GEAIGNYY; CDR2 reads EKD. J was trimmed by 1 base and V by 0 bases; bases with no gene match: 26. The CDR3 DNA follows: TGTGCCTGTGACACCGTGGGTGGATGGGGGACCCCGCTTCGTTTATCGTCCTGGGACACCCGACAGATGTTTTTC. It encodes CACDTVGGWGTPLRLSSWDTRQMFF.

This clone appeared a few times. The mismatch at residue 12 between this DNA's translation and the TCRdb protein of a much larger clone likely reflects a read error; the protein shown is translated from the DNA. The J gene is TRDJ1, the V gene TRDV2; TRDD3 matches 10 bases. CDR1 is GEAIGNYY, CDR2 EKD, per germline. CDR3 length: 19 amino acids. V gave up 1 base and J gave up 0 bases; unmatched junction bases: 13. CDR3 residues: CACDTMRLGDKYDTDKLIF. The CDR3 DNA is TGTGCCTGTGACACTATGAGGCTGGGGGATAAGTATGACACCGATAAACTCATCTTT.

Concerning this clone itself: The likely explanation is a read error, given a far larger clone one base away. The genes are TRDV3 and TRDJ3; possible D gene TRDD3, 6 bases. The V gene lost 2 bases and the J gene lost 6 bases, with 29 bases spanning the gap. Germline V CDR1 and CDR2: TVYSNPD, GDNSRS (reference sequence). The CDR3 extends over 20 amino acids. This CDR3 reads CAFDRTPLSGALMDTRQMFF. The DNA for the CDR3 is TGTGCCTTTGACCGGACCCCTCTTTCTGGGGCACTGATGGACACCCGACAGATGTTTTTC.

The chain has TRDV2 and TRDJ1; D might be TRDD3 (6 bases). Per germline, CDR1 GEAIGNYY and CDR2 EKD. CDR3 length: 19 amino acids. V was cut by 0 bases and J by 2 bases, with 24 bases left in between. CDR3 DNA sequence: TGTGCCTGTGACACCGTCTGGGGATCGAATGTTGGGGAAACCGATAAACTCATCTTT. Translated: CACDTVWGSNVGETDKLIF.

The sample holds a few counts of this clone. The gene calls are TRDV2 and TRDJ2; 12 bases map to TRDD3. The germline gives CDR1 GEAIGNYY, CDR2 EKD. CDR3 size: 16 residues. After removal of 0 bases from V and 6 bases from J, the junction contained 4 bases not matched to a gene. The CDR3 sequence is CACDTAGGYGAAQLFF. CDR3 nucleotide sequence: TGTGCCTGTGACACCGCTGGGGGATACGGGGCAGCACAACTCTTCTTT.

By sample fraction, this clone is medium-sized. This CDR3 is also generated by other DNA sequences in the sample. The rearrangement links TRDV1 to TRDJ1, with TRDD3 identical over 11 bases. The length of the CDR3 is 23 residues. Per the germline V gene, CDR1 is TSWWSYY and CDR2 is QGS. Trimming cost V 1 base and J 2 bases; bases outside gene matches: 24. The CDR3 spells CALGEPTPLGGTLGDTSTDKLIF. The CDR3 nucleotides are TGTGCTCTTGGGGAACCCACCCCCCTCGGAGGTACTCTGGGGGATACAAGTACCGATAAACTCATCTTT.

This clone counts as medium-sized. A much larger clone differs from this one at a single base, so this may be a read error. The rearrangement joins TRDV1 to TRDJ1; D is perhaps TRDD2 (5 bases). The germline V gene has CDR1 TSWWSYY and CDR2 QGS. There are 15 residues in the CDR3. DNA of the CDR3: TGTGCTCTTGGGGCCAGTACGTTCCCTACCGATAAACCCATCTTT. Its translation: CALGASTFPTDKPIF.

Sample share makes this clone medium-sized (0.01 to 0.1%). The sample carries other DNA sequences with the same CDR3. The gene calls are TRDV2 and TRDJ3; 8 bases match TRDD3. CDR1 is GEAIGNYY, CDR2 EKD, per germline. V trimming: 1 base; J trimming: 3 bases; junction bases outside the gene matches: 7. CDR3 size: 18 residues. Here the CDR3 DNA reads TGTGCCTGTGACACGGCTGGGGGACGTAGCTGGGACACCCGACAGATGTTTTTC. The encoded protein is CACDTAGGRSWDTRQMFF.

About this clone itself: A far larger clone is a single base away, which makes a read error likely. Other nucleotide sequences in the sample specify the same CDR3. This chain joins TRDV2 and TRDJ1, with TRDD3 identical over 12 bases. Germline values: CDR1 GEAIGNYY, CDR2 EKD. This CDR3 region has 20 residues. DNA for the CDR3: TGCGCCTGTGACACTCTACGGTCTGGGGGATACGATCGGGACACCGATAAACTCATCTTT. It codes for CACDTLRSGGYDRDTDKLIF.

As concerns this clone: A much larger clone differs by one base, so this may be a read error. The chain uses TRDV2 and TRDJ1; 7 nucleotides line up with TRDD3. The CDR3 has 20 amino acids. CDR1 GEAIGNYY and CDR2 EKD come from the germline V gene. CDR3 loop: CACGTVAFSPGGPYTDKLIF. In DNA, the CDR3 is TGTGCCTGTGGCACCGTAGCCTTCTCCCCTGGGGGTCCGTACACCGATAAACTCATCTTT.

This clone turned up a few times. A far larger clone is one base from this, pointing to a likely read error. The V gene is TRDV2, the J gene TRDJ1; D gene uncertain. The CDR3 is 14 residues long. CDR1 and CDR2 (germline): GEAIGNYY, EKD. CDR3 region: CACDTVGFTDKLTF. Written as DNA, the CDR3 is TGTGCCTGTGACACCGTTGGGTTCACCGATAAACTCACCTTT.

The table lists this clone with a few counts. The V and J genes are TRAV38-2/DV8 and TRDJ1; TRDD3 matches at 12 bases. The length of the CDR3 is 24 residues. The V gene's germline CDR1 is TSESDYY and CDR2 QEAYKQQN. J was trimmed by 0 bases and V by 5 bases; bases with no gene match: 29. The CDR3: CAYSNGLPVLGDTRVLPYTDKLIF. DNA for the CDR3: TGTGCTTATAGTAATGGCCTTCCTGTACTGGGGGATACTCGGGTCCTTCCGTACACCGATAAACTCATCTTT.

This clone was seen only a few times. This may arise from a read error, as a much more abundant clone is one base away. The rearrangement links TRDV2 to TRDJ3; TRDD3 matches 13 bases. V was pared by 0 bases and J by 2 bases, with 6 bases of the junction left unmatched. CDR1 is GEAIGNYY, CDR2 EKD, per germline. The CDR3 spans 20 residues. In DNA, the CDR3 is TGTGCCTGTGACACCGTACTGGGGGATACGAGCCCCTGGGACACCCGACAGATGTTTTTC. As protein: CACDTVLGDTSPWDTRQMFF.

By proportion, this clone is medium-sized. The chain uses TRDV2 and TRDJ1; 7 nucleotides line up with TRDD3. This CDR3 region has 16 residues. Germline V gene data show CDR1 as GEAIGNYY and CDR2 as EKD. J gave up 0 bases and V 1 base, and 7 bases lay outside the gene matches. The CDR3, as DNA: TGTGCCTGTGACACGGTTGGGGGACACTACACCGATAAACTCATCTTT. Its translation is CACDTVGGHYTDKLIF.

Only a few counts were recorded for this clone. A read error may be the cause here, since a much bigger clone is one base away. The genes are TRDV2 and TRDJ3; 10 positions agree with TRDD3. This CDR3 contains 20 residues. Germline V gene data show CDR1 as GEAIGNYY and CDR2 as EKD. The DNA of the CDR3 is TGTGCCCGTGACACCGGCGGTGGGGGATACCATCCCTGGGACACCCGACAGATGTTTTTC. Protein sequence: CARDTGGGGYHPWDTRQMFF.